This T cell receptor (beta chain) derives from a study of blood T cell repertoires in COVID-19. Study-wide background: PBMCs, B-cell-depleted T cells, or T cells were the source of the cDNA or gDNA that made up the material.

Seattle patient enrollment occurred during active infection, with longitudinal follow-up thereafter. TCRdb's table, derived via immunoSEQ multiplex PCR, lists solely in-frame clones and lacks some. The sample holds 310,000 or so clones, roughly 87% seen once. The clonotype was recovered from a man aged 25 to 40 with COVID-19, enrolled during active disease. Sample: peripheral blood.

The CDR3 sequence is CASSLRFRTSGYDEQFF. Written as DNA, the CDR3 is TGCGCCAGCAGCCTCCGTTTTAGGACTAGCGGGTACGATGAGCAGTTCTTC. V usage is TRBV5-1 and J usage is TRBJ2-1; 11 nucleotides align to TRBD2. Germline CDR1 is SGHRS and CDR2 is YFSETQ. This CDR3 spans 17 amino acids. V was clipped by 4 bases and J by 8 bases; unmatched bases: 14.